These 4 T cell receptor beta chains were all obtained from the same sample, sequenced in a study of patients and donors after allogeneic stem cell transplantation. TCRdb called the RT-PCR reads again in MiXCR, with one record for every CDR3 protein. This table holds over 350,000 distinct CDR3 sequences, roughly 16% found once. The source material was blood, either unsorted or a sorted T cell fraction (not recorded which). These receptors all stem from a human donor who was either an allogeneic HSCT recipient or a stem cell or donor lymphocyte infusion donor (not recorded which). It is not recorded whose cells these are; they may come from a transplant donor.

This clonotype was detected a few times. The chain is built from TRBV7-9 and TRBJ1-1; D might be TRBD1 (6 bases). V lost 0 bases, J lost 0 bases, and 14 bases lay in between. The CDR3 is made up of 17 amino acids. In germline, CDR1 is SEHNR, CDR2 FQNEAQ (reference sequence). This chain's CDR3 is CASSLAAGGRVNTEAFF. DNA for the CDR3: TGTGCCAGCAGCTTAGCGGCCGGGGGCCGCGTGAACACTGAAGCTTTCTTT.

The chain's CDR3 is CASSLKGPGTQYF. The CDR3 coding sequence is TGTGCCAGCAGTTTAAAGGGGCCAGGGACCCAGTACTTC. This chain joins TRBV12-3 or TRBV12-4 and TRBJ2-5; maybe TRBD1 (5 bases). V lost 2 bases to trimming and J lost 7 bases, with 11 bases between them. This CDR3 is 13 amino acids long.

The chain links TRBV18 to TRBJ1-2; the D is unclear. Trimming pared 2 bases from V and 6 bases from J, leaving 16 bases between. CDR3 length equals 15 residues. Germline V gene sequence: CDR1 KGHSH, CDR2 LQKENI. The DNA of the CDR3 is TGTGCCAGCTCACCAATTACCAGATTAGGGAATGGCTACACCTTC. Amino acids: CASSPITRLGNGYTF. Filled out from reference TRBV18 and TRBJ1-2, the complete variable domain reads NAGVMQNPRHLVRRRGQEARLRCSPMKGHSHVYWYRQLPEEGLKFMVYLQKENIIDESGMPKERFSAEFPKEGPSILRIQQVVRGDSAAYFCASSPITRLGNGYTFGSGTRLTVV.

The CDR3 DNA sequence: TGTGCTAGTGGTTTGGGGGTGAACACTGAAGCTTTCTTT. Its protein product is CASGLGVNTEAFF. V and J are TRBV12-5 and TRBJ1-1, with unresolved D. Germline CDR1 is LGHNT and CDR2 is FRNRAP. CDR3 length: 13 amino acids. V gave up 1 base and J gave up 0 bases, with 3 bases separating them.